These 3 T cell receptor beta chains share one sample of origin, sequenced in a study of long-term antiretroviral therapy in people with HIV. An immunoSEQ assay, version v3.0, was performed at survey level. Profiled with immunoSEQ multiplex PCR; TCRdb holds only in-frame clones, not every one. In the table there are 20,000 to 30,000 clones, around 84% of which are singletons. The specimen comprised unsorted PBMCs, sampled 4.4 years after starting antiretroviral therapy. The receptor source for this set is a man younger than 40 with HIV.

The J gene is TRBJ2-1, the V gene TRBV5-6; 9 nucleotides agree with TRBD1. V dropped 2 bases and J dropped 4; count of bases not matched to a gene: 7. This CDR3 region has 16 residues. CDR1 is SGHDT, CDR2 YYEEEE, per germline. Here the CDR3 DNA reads TGTGCCAGCAGCTTCGGTACAGGGGGCGGGTACAATGAGCAGTTCTTC. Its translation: CASSFGTGGGYNEQFF.

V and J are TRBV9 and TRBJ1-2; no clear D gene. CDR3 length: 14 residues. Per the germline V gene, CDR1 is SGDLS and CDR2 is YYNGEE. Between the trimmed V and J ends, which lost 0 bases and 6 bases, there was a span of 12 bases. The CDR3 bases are TGTGCCAGCAGCGTAGAAGGCCAGTCGGATGGCTACACCTTC. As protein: CASSVEGQSDGYTF.

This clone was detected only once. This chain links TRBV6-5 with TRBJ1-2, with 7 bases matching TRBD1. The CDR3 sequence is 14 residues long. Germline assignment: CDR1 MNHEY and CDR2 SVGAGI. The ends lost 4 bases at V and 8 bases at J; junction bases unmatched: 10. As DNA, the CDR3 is TGTGCCAGCAGTTGGGACAGCCCCAATCGGGGCTACACCTTC. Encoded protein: CASSWDSPNRGYTF.